The 11 T cell receptor beta chains listed next were all sequenced from one sample in a study of T cell responses to AZD1222 COVID-19 vaccine (dated by TCRdb to the early 2020s). To prepare the library, the immunoSEQ multiplex PCR assay was applied. What TCRdb holds here is the immuneACCESS table cut down to in-frame rearrangements. Part of the clones is not present; checked against another copy, under half of the missing clones reflect an unresolved V gene, and the others are unexplained. This sample lists roughly 150,000 clones; about 94% were detected once. The ten most abundant clones make up over 4% of the sample. Sample time point, as interpreted from the label and publication: baseline before first vaccination. The material was peripheral blood, obtained on day 0 of AZD1222 vaccination. The origin of the receptors is an adult in good health.

The chain links TRBV30 to TRBJ1-5; 7 bases are a match to TRBD1. V shed 0 bases, J shed 5 bases, and the junction held 7 bases outside the gene matches. CDR1 and CDR2 from the germline V gene are GTSNPN and SVGIG (reference sequence). The CDR3 runs to 15 residues. The CDR3 sequence: CAWSVGGGGYQPQHF. The CDR3, as DNA: TGTGCCTGGAGTGTAGGGGGAGGGGGCTATCAGCCCCAGCATTTT.

The V call is TRBV5-1, the J call TRBJ1-1, with a possible D match to TRBD1 (5 bases). The CDR3 loop spans 14 amino acids. Germline-derived CDR1 and CDR2 are SGHRS and YFSETQ. The V end was cut by 0 bases, the J end by 6 bases, with 12 bases between. The CDR3: CASSLAAGDAEAFF. The CDR3 DNA sequence: TGCGCCAGCAGCTTGGCCGCCGGGGACGCTGAAGCTTTCTTT.

The rearrangement links TRBV10-3 to TRBJ2-7; 8 bases match TRBD2. V shed 10 bases and J 1 base; nucleotides not matched to a gene: 6. Per germline, CDR1 ENHRY and CDR2 SYGVKD. CDR3 length: 13 amino acids. The CDR3 here is CATCSGISYEQYF. For the CDR3, the DNA is TGTGCCACATGTAGCGGGATTTCCTACGAGCAGTACTTC.

The chain uses TRBV18 and TRBJ2-7; 7 bases agree with TRBD2. J lost 2 bases, V lost 6 bases, and 13 bases had no gene match. Germline V gene sequence: CDR1 KGHSH, CDR2 LQKENI. The CDR3 totals 16 residues. The CDR3 protein is CASSPLGRGIPYEQYF. CDR3 coding DNA: TGTGCCAGCTCTCCCCTGGGGAGGGGAATCCCCTACGAGCAGTACTTC.

A word on this clone: Other nucleotide sequences from this sample produce the same CDR3. The J gene is TRBJ2-7, the V gene TRBV28, with 7 bases that match TRBD2. This CDR3 has 12 amino acids. V dropped 6 bases and J dropped 3; count of bases not matched to a gene: 2. Germline values: CDR1 MDHEN, CDR2 SYDVKM. The CDR3 here is CASRGGSYEQYF. CDR3 nucleotide sequence: TGTGCCAGCAGGGGCGGGAGCTACGAGCAGTACTTC.

The CDR3 loop is CASRQGIHGYTF. The CDR3 nucleotides are TGTGCCAGCAGACAGGGAATTCATGGCTACACCTTC. This chain joins TRBV2 and TRBJ1-2; possible D gene TRBD1, 6 bases. V lost 6 bases and J lost 6, with 11 bases in between. The CDR3 covers 12 residues. In germline, CDR1 is SNHLY, CDR2 FYNNEI.

This chain connects TRBV28 to TRBJ1-5; D is unclear. Trimming left V 3 bases short and J 6 bases short, with 21 bases between. Germline-derived CDR1 and CDR2 are MDHEN and SYDVKM. The length of the CDR3 is 17 residues. The CDR3 here is CASSFTMASWLGQPQHF. CDR3 DNA sequence: TGTGCCAGCAGTTTCACGATGGCTAGTTGGCTGGGTCAGCCCCAGCATTTT.

The chain is built from TRBV11-3 and TRBJ2-1; 10 nucleotides match TRBD1. CDR1 and CDR2 (germline): SGHNT, YENEEA. V was pared by 4 bases and J by 5 bases, with 5 bases of the junction left unmatched. There are 15 residues in the CDR3. CDR3 coding DNA: TGTGCCAGCAGCTCAGGACAGGGGGGAAACAATGAGCAGTTCTTC. It yields the protein CASSSGQGGNNEQFF.

V gene TRBV28 combines with J gene TRBJ2-2; D unresolved. Germline assignment: CDR1 MDHEN and CDR2 SYDVKM. The CDR3 has 12 amino acids. Trimming took off 1 base at V and 7 bases at J, with 4 bases between the two ends. The chain's CDR3 is CASSLLGGELFF. In nucleotides, the CDR3 is TGTGCCAGCAGTTTATTAGGCGGGGAGCTGTTTTTT.

The chain links TRBV2 to TRBJ1-5, with D unclear. The CDR3 totals 12 residues. CDR1 is SNHLY, CDR2 FYNNEI, per germline. The V end lost 3 bases, the J end lost 9 bases, and 9 bases lay between the germline ends. This chain's CDR3 is CASSEGLGPQHF. CDR3 nucleotide sequence: TGTGCCAGCAGTGAGGGGTTGGGGCCCCAGCATTTT.

This clone was picked up a small number of times. The chain carries TRBV29-1 and TRBJ2-7, with TRBD1 matching over 9 bases. CDR3 length equals 13 residues. The V gene's germline CDR1 is SQVTM and CDR2 ANQGSEA. The V gene end was trimmed by 6 bases and the J gene end by 4 bases; junction bases not matched to a gene: 7. DNA of the CDR3: TGCAGCGTCCGACAGGGGGAGAGGTACGAGCAGTACTTC. Protein sequence: CSVRQGERYEQYF.